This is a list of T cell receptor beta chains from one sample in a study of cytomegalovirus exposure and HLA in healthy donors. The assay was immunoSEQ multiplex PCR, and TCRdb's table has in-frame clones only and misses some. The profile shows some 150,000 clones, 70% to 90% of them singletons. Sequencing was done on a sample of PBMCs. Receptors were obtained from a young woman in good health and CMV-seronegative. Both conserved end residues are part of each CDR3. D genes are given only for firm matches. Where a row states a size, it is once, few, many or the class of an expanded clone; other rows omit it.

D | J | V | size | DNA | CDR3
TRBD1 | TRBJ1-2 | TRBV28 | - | TGTGCCAGCACCACACCCGGCAGGGGGCCTAGCAACTATGGCTACACCTTC | CASTTPGRGPSNYGYTF
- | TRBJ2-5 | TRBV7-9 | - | TGTGCCAGCAGCCCGGGGCCCGGGGGGACCCAGTACTTC | CASSPGPGGTQYF
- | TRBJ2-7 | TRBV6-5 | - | TGTGCCAGCAGTTATGGGGCAACCGCAGCCTACGAGCAGTACTTC | CASSYGATAAYEQYF
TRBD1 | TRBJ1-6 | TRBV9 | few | TGTGCCAGTACCTGGGGGACAGATAATTCACCCCTCCACTTT | CASTWGTDNSPLHF
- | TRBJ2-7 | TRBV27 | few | TGTGCCAGCAGCCCGACAGCCTACGAGCAGTACTTC | CASSPTAYEQYF
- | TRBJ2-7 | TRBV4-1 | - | TGCGCCAGCAGCCAAGGGGGCTTCACCACCCGTACCTACGAGCAGTACTTC | CASSQGGFTTRTYEQYF
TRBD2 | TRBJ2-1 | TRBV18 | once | TGTGCCAGCTCACCGGTTATCCTAGCGGGTGGTGAGCAGTTCTTC | CASSPVILAGGEQFF
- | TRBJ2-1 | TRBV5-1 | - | TGCGCCAGCAGGGTTAGCGTCTATGAGCAGTTCTTC | CASRVSVYEQFF
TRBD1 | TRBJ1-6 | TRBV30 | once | TGTGCCGGGTACCGGGACAGGAATTCACCCCTCCACTTT | CAGYRDRNSPLHF
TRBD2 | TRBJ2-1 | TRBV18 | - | TGTGCCAGCTCACCGAGGGGACTAGCGGGCTACAATGAGCAGTTCTTC | CASSPRGLAGYNEQFF
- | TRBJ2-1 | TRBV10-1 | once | TGCGCCAGCAGTGCACTGAGCTCCTACAATGAGCAGTTCTTC | CASSALSSYNEQFF
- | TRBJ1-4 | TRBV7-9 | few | TGTTCCAGCTCAGGGGCGGATGAAAAACTGTTTTTT | CSSSGADEKLFF
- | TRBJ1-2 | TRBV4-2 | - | TGTGCCAGCACCCGGACCGGAGGTTTTGACTATGGCTACACCTTC | CASTRTGGFDYGYTF
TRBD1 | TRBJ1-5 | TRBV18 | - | TGTGCCAGCTCACTGGACAGGGCGAATCAGCCCCAGCATTTT | CASSLDRANQPQHF
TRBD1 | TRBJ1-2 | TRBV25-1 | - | TGTGCCAGCAGTCCATCGACAGGGTGGGATGGCTACACCTTC | CASSPSTGWDGYTF
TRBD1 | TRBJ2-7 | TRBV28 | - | TGTGCCAGCAGCCTGGGACAGGGGGGCGAGCAGTACTTC | CASSLGQGGEQYF
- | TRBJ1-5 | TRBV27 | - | TGTGCCAGCCGGGTAAGGGGGAGCAATCAGCCCCAGCATTTT | CASRVRGSNQPQHF
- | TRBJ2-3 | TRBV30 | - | TGTGCCTGGAGTGGAGCCGCAGATACGCAGTATTTT | CAWSGAADTQYF
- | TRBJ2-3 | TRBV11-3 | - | TGTGCCAGCAGCTTAGGACACTTTAGCACAGATACGCAGTATTTT | CASSLGHFSTDTQYF
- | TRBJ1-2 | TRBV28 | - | TGTGCCAGCAGCCGAAGGGGCTCCTATGGCTACACCTTC | CASSRRGSYGYTF
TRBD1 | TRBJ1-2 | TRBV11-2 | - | TGTGCCAGCAGCTTAGATAGTCGGGCAGGGGGCGTTTCTAACTATGGCTACACCTTC | CASSLDSRAGGVSNYGYTF
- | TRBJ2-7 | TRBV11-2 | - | TGTGCCAGCAGCCGTGCCGGCGGTTCCGCCTCCTACGAGCAGTACTTC | CASSRAGGSASYEQYF
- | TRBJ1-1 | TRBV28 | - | TGTGCCAGCAGTTCCCCTCCCGGGGGGCGAAGCACTGAAGCTTTCTTT | CASSSPPGGRSTEAFF
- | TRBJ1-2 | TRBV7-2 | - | TGTGCCAGCAGCTTAGATTCGGGGGCTAACTATGGCTACACCTTC | CASSLDSGANYGYTF
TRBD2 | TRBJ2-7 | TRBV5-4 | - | TGTGCCAGCAGCCTGTGGGGCGGGAGTACCTACGAGCAGTACTTC | CASSLWGGSTYEQYF
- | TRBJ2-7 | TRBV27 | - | TGTGCCAGCAGTTTAAGCTCCCAAACTACCTCCTACGAGCAGTACTTC | CASSLSSQTTSYEQYF
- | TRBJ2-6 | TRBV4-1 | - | TGCGCCAGCAGCCACGGCCGGGGTTCTGGGGCCAACGTCCTGACTTTC | CASSHGRGSGANVLTF
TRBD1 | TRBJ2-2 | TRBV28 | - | TGTGCCAGCACCAACGACAGGGGCAATTTTCAGCTGTTTTTT | CASTNDRGNFQLFF
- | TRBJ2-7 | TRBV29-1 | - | TGCAGCGTTGAAATGGATCTAGCGACACACTACGAGCAGTACTTC | CSVEMDLATHYEQYF
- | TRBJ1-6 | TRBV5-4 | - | TGTGCCAGCAGCTTGGGGCAGGTCGGTGTACCCCTCCACTTT | CASSLGQVGVPLHF
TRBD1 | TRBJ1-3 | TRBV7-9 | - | TGTGCCAGCAGCTTAGCGGCAGGGGGTGAATACACCATATATTTT | CASSLAAGGEYTIYF
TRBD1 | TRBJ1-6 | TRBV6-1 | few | TGTGCCAGCAGTGGAGGGACAGGGTACGACAATTCACCCCTCCACTTT | CASSGGTGYDNSPLHF
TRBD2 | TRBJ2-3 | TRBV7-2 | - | TGTGCCAGCAGCTTGGGGGGGAACACAGATACGCAGTATTTT | CASSLGGNTDTQYF
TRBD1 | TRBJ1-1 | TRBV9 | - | TGTGCCAGCAGCGTAACCGACAGGGCTGGCACTGAAGCTTTCTTT | CASSVTDRAGTEAFF
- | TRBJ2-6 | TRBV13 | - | TGTGCCAGCAGCTTAGGCGGGGCTGGGGCCAACGTCCTGACTTTC | CASSLGGAGANVLTF
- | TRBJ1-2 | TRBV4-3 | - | TGCGCCAGCAGCCAAGAATGGGGAAACGGAGGCTATGGCTACACCTTC | CASSQEWGNGGYGYTF
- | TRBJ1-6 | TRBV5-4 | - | TGTGCCAGCAGCACCTTTGAGGACATCCTTAATAATTCACCCCTCCACTTT | CASSTFEDILNNSPLHF
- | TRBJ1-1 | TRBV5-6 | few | TGTGCCAGCAGCTTGGTCCGGGGGACCTTTTCGGCTTTCTTT | CASSLVRGTFSAFF
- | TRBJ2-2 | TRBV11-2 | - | TGTGCCAGCAGCTTCCCCGGGGGCACCGGGGAGCTGTTTTTT | CASSFPGGTGELFF
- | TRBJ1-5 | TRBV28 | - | TGTGCCAGCACCGTTGAGAATTCGGGCAATCAGCCCCAGCATTTT | CASTVENSGNQPQHF
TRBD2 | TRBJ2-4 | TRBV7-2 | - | TGTGCCAGCAGCCCAACGGGAGCGGGATTAGGTCCGAACTTC | CASSPTGAGLGPNF
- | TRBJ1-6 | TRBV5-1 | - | TGCGCCAGCAGCTTGGGGCCCGGGGGAGTATCACCCCTCCACTTT | CASSLGPGGVSPLHF
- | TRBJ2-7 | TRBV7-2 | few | TGTGCCAGCACTAGCTCCTACGAGCAGTACTTC | CASTSSYEQYF
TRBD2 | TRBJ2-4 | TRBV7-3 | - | TGTGCCAGCAGCCCCGGGACTAGCGGGAGAGGGGGCATTCAGTACTTC | CASSPGTSGRGGIQYF
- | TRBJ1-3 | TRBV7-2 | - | TGTGCCAGCAGCTTCGGTCTGAGCTCTGGAAACACCATATATTTT | CASSFGLSSGNTIYF
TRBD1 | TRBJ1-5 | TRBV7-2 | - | TGTGCCAGCGGGGACAGATGGGGACAGCCCCAGCATTTT | CASGDRWGQPQHF
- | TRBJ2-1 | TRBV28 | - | TGTGCCAGCTCCCGCCGGCGGGCTGAGCAGTTCTTC | CASSRRRAEQFF
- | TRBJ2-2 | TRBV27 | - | TGTGCCAGCAGGACACAGGGATGGGCGAACACCGGGGAGCTGTTTTTT | CASRTQGWANTGELFF
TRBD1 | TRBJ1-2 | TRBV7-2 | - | TGTGCCAGCAGCTTAGGGTGGACAGGGGGCCCCTCGAGGGATGGCTACACCTTC | CASSLGWTGGPSRDGYTF
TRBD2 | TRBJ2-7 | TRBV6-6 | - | TGTGCCAGCAGTTCCTCCCGCGGGGGCGAGCAGTACTTC | CASSSSRGGEQYF
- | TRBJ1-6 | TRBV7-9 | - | TGTGCCAGCAGCTTAGGACAGGCAAGCGGTTCACCCCTCCACTTT | CASSLGQASGSPLHF
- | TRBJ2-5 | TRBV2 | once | TGTGCCAGCTCCCCAGGGGGGACGACTGGAGAGACCCAGTACTTC | CASSPGGTTGETQYF
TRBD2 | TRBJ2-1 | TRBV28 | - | TGTGCCGGGGGAGCGGGAGGGTTTAACTCCTACAATGAGCAGTTCTTC | CAGGAGGFNSYNEQFF